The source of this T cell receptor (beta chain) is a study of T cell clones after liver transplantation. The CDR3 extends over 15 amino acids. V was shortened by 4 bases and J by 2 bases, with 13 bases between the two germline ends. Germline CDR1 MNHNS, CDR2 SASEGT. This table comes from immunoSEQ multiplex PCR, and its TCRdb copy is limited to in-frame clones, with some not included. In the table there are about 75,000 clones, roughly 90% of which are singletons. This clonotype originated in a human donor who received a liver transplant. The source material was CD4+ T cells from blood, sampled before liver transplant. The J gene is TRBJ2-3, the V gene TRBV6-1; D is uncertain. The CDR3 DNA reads TGTGCCAGCAGTGTTCGCCCCTCGTCCACAGATACGCAGTATTTT. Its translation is CASSVRPSSTDTQYF.